These T cell receptor beta chains were read from a single sample in a study of blood T cell repertoires in COVID-19. The method was immunoSEQ multiplex PCR; TCRdb's version includes in-frame clones alone and lacks a portion of them. Among about 180,000 clones listed, around 79% were seen once. Sequenced sample: peripheral blood. These receptors originate from a woman in her 70s with acute or convalescent COVID-19. The CDR3 runs from the conserved cysteine through the conserved F or W. The D gene is left open where the match is weak. Clone size is shown for a subset of rows, as once, few, many or a class of expanded clone.

v_call	d_call	clone_size	j_call	cdr3_nt	cdr3_aa
TRBV29-1	TRBD2	-	TRBJ2-5	TGCAGCGTTGAAAGAAGGGATAGCGGGAGAGAGCAAGAGACCCAGTACTTC	CSVERRDSGREQETQYF
TRBV10-3	-	-	TRBJ2-7	TGTGCCATCAGTGAGTCTGTAAGAGACTCGCCGAAGGTGGATTTACAGGGACGGCAGTACTTC	CAISESVRDSPKVDLQGRQYF
TRBV28	-	-	TRBJ1-3	TGTGCCAGCAGTCCCCCGCCCAATCTACAGGTCTCTGGAAACACCATATATTTT	CASSPPPNLQVSGNTIYF
TRBV19	TRBD2	-	TRBJ2-5	TGTGCCAGTAGCCGGTCTGGTTTAGCGGGAGAGGGGCAAGAGACCCAGTACTTC	CASSRSGLAGEGQETQYF
TRBV7-2	-	-	TRBJ1-2	TGTGCCAGCAGCGATCCCATTCGTTGGGGGGGCTATGGCTACACCTTC	CASSDPIRWGGYGYTF
TRBV2	-	few	TRBJ2-2	TGTGCCAGCAGGCGGGAAGCTACCGGGGAGCTGTTTTTT	CASRREATGELFF
TRBV2	TRBD1	-	TRBJ1-1	TGTGCCAGCAATGAACAAGGGGGCGCGAACACTGAAGCTTTCTTT	CASNEQGGANTEAFF
TRBV6-6	-	-	TRBJ2-2	TGTGCCAGCAGCTGGCTGTCTGACACCGGGGAGCTGTTTTTT	CASSWLSDTGELFF
TRBV5-8	-	few	TRBJ1-2	TGTGCCAGCAGCTTGGGCGGACACTATAACTATGGCTACACCTTC	CASSLGGHYNYGYTF
TRBV6-5	-	-	TRBJ1-1	TGTGCCAGCGCTCAGGTCCCTGAAGCTTTCTTT	CASAQVPEAFF
TRBV18	TRBD1	-	TRBJ1-1	TGTGCCAGCTCACCGGGACAGGGGCCCAAAGCTTTCTTT	CASSPGQGPKAFF
TRBV6-4	-	-	TRBJ2-7	TGTGCCAGCAGTGACCTACCCCACTACTACTACGAGCAGTACTTC	CASSDLPHYYYEQYF
TRBV5-4	TRBD2	-	TRBJ2-2	TGTGCCAGCAGCCGAACCCGGAGGACTAGCGAGGGCGGGGAGCTGTTTTTT	CASSRTRRTSEGGELFF
TRBV12-3/TRBV12-4	-	-	TRBJ1-1	TGTGCCACCCAAGGGGGTTGGAGCACTGAAGCTTTCTTT	CATQGGWSTEAFF
TRBV7-8	-	-	TRBJ1-3	TGTGCCAGCAGCTTTAACAGGGAAGGAAACACCATATATTTT	CASSFNREGNTIYF
TRBV2	TRBD2	-	TRBJ2-7	TGTGCCAGCAGAGCCTTAGCGGGAGGTCTCTACGAGCAGTACTTC	CASRALAGGLYEQYF
TRBV5-4	-	-	TRBJ1-6	TGTGCCAGCAGCTTGGACAGCTCACCCCTCCACTTT	CASSLDSSPLHF
TRBV5-4	-	-	TRBJ2-2	TGTGCCATTTCGACTGGAGGGCTAGCAAGCGGGGAGCTGTTTTTT	CAISTGGLASGELFF
TRBV5-1	-	-	TRBJ2-1	TGCGCCAGCAGCTTGGATGGGGACTTCAACCGCGATGAGCAGTTCTTC	CASSLDGDFNRDEQFF
TRBV6-5	TRBD2	-	TRBJ2-1	TGTGCCAGCAGTTATTCGGGGACTAGCGGGAGTGAGGCGCAGTTCTTC	CASSYSGTSGSEAQFF
TRBV5-6	-	few	TRBJ2-3	TGTGCCAGCAGCCCTTTGGCTCGGAGTTCGGCAGATACGCAGTATTTT	CASSPLARSSADTQYF
TRBV9	-	-	TRBJ1-4	TGTGCCAGCAGCCCGTGGGACACAGCAACTAATGAAAAACTGTTTTTT	CASSPWDTATNEKLFF
TRBV5-3	-	-	TRBJ2-1	TGTGCCAGAAGCTTGTGGCTACAGTCGGGGGATGAGCAGTTCTTC	CARSLWLQSGDEQFF
TRBV9	-	-	TRBJ1-2	TGTGCCAGCAGCTATTACTCCTATGGCTACACCTTC	CASSYYSYGYTF
TRBV3-1/TRBV3-2	-	-	TRBJ1-4	TGTGCCAGCAGCGAGACAGGCGGCCTTAATGAAAAACTGTTTTTT	CASSETGGLNEKLFF
TRBV5-4	TRBD1	-	TRBJ1-2	TGTGCCAGCAGCTTTCGGGACAGACCCCGCTATGGCTACACCTTC	CASSFRDRPRYGYTF
TRBV18	TRBD1	-	TRBJ1-1	TGTGCCAGCTCACTCGGACAGGTCGGAACTGAAGCTTTCTTT	CASSLGQVGTEAFF
TRBV30	TRBD1	-	TRBJ2-3	TGTGCCTGGAGTGATACAGGGGCTCTAGATACGCAGTATTTT	CAWSDTGALDTQYF
TRBV7-3	TRBD2	-	TRBJ2-1	TGTGCCAGCAGCCCTGGCCAGACTAGCGGGAGGGCCCAGTTCTTC	CASSPGQTSGRAQFF
TRBV25-1	-	-	TRBJ2-7	TGTGCCAGCAGTCAACTAGCAGGGAATGCCTACGAGCAGTACTTC	CASSQLAGNAYEQYF
TRBV2	-	-	TRBJ2-5	TGTGCCAGCAGTCCCCGGCCGGGCCAAGAGACCCAGTACTTC	CASSPRPGQETQYF
TRBV6-6	TRBD2	-	TRBJ2-7	TGTGCCAGTTTAGGCGGGAGCGCGACGCAGTACTTC	CASLGGSATQYF
TRBV3-1/TRBV3-2	-	-	TRBJ1-2	TGTGCCAGCAGCCCCGGGAAATCTATTGGCTACACCTTC	CASSPGKSIGYTF
TRBV12-5	TRBD1	-	TRBJ2-7	TGTGCTAGTGGTTTGGCAAGACAGGGAACAGGGGACTACGAGCAGTACTTC	CASGLARQGTGDYEQYF
TRBV3-1/TRBV3-2	TRBD2	-	TRBJ2-7	TGTGCCAGCAGCTACGCACTAGCGGGAGGCTCCGAGCAGTACTTC	CASSYALAGGSEQYF
TRBV7-9	-	-	TRBJ1-4	TGTGCCAGCAGCCCTAGCCCCACAGTCGATAATGAAAAACTGTTTTTT	CASSPSPTVDNEKLFF
TRBV24-1	TRBD2	-	TRBJ2-1	TGTGCCACCAGTGACCCCCCGGTAGCGGGAGAGGGGGAGCAGTTCTTC	CATSDPPVAGEGEQFF
TRBV18	-	-	TRBJ1-6	TGTGCCAGCTCGGATAGAGCGCTGGCCCTCCACTTT	CASSDRALALHF
TRBV30	TRBD1	-	TRBJ2-5	TGTGCCTGGAGTTACAGGGGAGAGACCCAGTACTTC	CAWSYRGETQYF
TRBV6-1	TRBD2	-	TRBJ2-5	TGTGCCAGCAGTGAACCCGGACTAGCGGCAGAGACCCAGTACTTC	CASSEPGLAAETQYF
TRBV10-3	-	-	TRBJ2-7	TGTGCCATCAGTGACCGCCCTAGCAGGGGAGTTAACTACGAGCAGTACTTC	CAISDRPSRGVNYEQYF
TRBV21-1	-	few	TRBJ2-2	TGTGCCAGCAGCAAAGGAGGACAGGGGGCGTTTTTCCCCGGGGAGCTGTTTTTT	CASSKGGQGAFFPGELFF
TRBV27	TRBD2	-	TRBJ2-7	TGTGCCAGCAGTCCCCGGAGTAGCGGGAGGAGGAGCTCCTACGAGCAGTACTTC	CASSPRSSGRRSSYEQYF
TRBV6-4	TRBD2	once	TRBJ2-7	TGTGCCGAACCCGGGACTAGAGACTACGAGCAGTACTTC	CAEPGTRDYEQYF
TRBV5-1	-	few	TRBJ2-1	TGCGCCAGCAGCTCCGGGACTTACTCCTACAATGAGCAGTTCTTC	CASSSGTYSYNEQFF
TRBV7-9	-	-	TRBJ1-4	TGTGCCAGCAGTCCCCCTAAGTGGTCTAATGAAAAACTGTTTTTT	CASSPPKWSNEKLFF
TRBV18	TRBD1	-	TRBJ1-5	TGTGCCAGCTCACGGGAGCGGACAGGGGCGTTAATTTATAGCAATCAGCCCCAGCATTTT	CASSRERTGALIYSNQPQHF
TRBV19	TRBD1	-	TRBJ2-3	TGTGCCAGTAGTTTCCGGACAGGGGGCTATGAGACAGATACGCAGTATTTT	CASSFRTGGYETDTQYF
TRBV30	TRBD2	-	TRBJ2-7	TGTGCCTGGAGTGGAGGACTAGCGGGGGCTTCCTTTTACGAGCAGTACTTC	CAWSGGLAGASFYEQYF
TRBV30	-	-	TRBJ2-1	TGTGCCTGGAGGCCGCGTAATGAGCAGTTCTTC	CAWRPRNEQFF
TRBV5-4	-	-	TRBJ2-3	TGTGCCAGCCACGCGAGGGATACGCAGTATTTT	CASHARDTQYF
TRBV5-4	-	-	TRBJ2-1	TGTGCCAGCACCCTTTGGATGGGCGAATCCGGGGTTGAGCAGTTCTTC	CASTLWMGESGVEQFF
TRBV10-1	-	few	TRBJ2-2	TGCGCCAGCAGCGCCTCGGGAAACACCGGGGAGCTGTTTTTT	CASSASGNTGELFF
TRBV3-1/TRBV3-2	-	-	TRBJ1-4	TGTGCCAGCAGCCAAGTAGGCGGCGCGGGTAATGAAAAACTGTTTTTT	CASSQVGGAGNEKLFF
TRBV2	-	once	TRBJ1-5	TGTGCCAGCAGTGATTTAACAGACAATCAGCCCCAGCATTTT	CASSDLTDNQPQHF
TRBV15	-	-	TRBJ2-2	TGTGCCACCAGCAGAGGAGGGCTTACGAACACCGGGGAGCTGTTTTTT	CATSRGGLTNTGELFF
TRBV28	TRBD2	-	TRBJ2-5	TGTGCCAGCAGTCCGCGGGGGGAGGGTGTGGAGACCCAGTACTTC	CASSPRGEGVETQYF